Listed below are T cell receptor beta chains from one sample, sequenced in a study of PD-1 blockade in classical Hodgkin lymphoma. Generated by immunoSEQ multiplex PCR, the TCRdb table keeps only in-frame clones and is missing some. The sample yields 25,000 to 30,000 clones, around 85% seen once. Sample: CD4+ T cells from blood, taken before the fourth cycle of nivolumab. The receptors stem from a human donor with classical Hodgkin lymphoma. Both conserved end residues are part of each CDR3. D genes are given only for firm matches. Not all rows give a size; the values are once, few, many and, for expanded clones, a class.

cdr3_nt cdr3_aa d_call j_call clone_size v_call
TGTGCCAGCAGCCAAGTAGGGGACCACTATGGCTACACCTTC CASSQVGDHYGYTF . TRBJ1-2 few TRBV4-2
TGTGCCAGTAGTGCCCGACTAGCCGGTACCGGGGAGCTGTTTTTT CASSARLAGTGELFF TRBD2 TRBJ2-2 . TRBV19
TGCGCCAGCAGCGGGGACAGAGCTAATGAAAAACTGTTTTTT CASSGDRANEKLFF TRBD1 TRBJ1-4 . TRBV5-1
TGTGCCAGCAGTGAATCAGGGTTGAATCAGCCCCAGCATTTT CASSESGLNQPQHF . TRBJ1-5 few TRBV25-1
TGTGCCAGCAGCTTGGCTAGCGGGCTGGTTGATACGCAGTATTTT CASSLASGLVDTQYF TRBD2 TRBJ2-3 . TRBV5-5
TGTGCCAGCAGCTTAGCGGGGACAGGGGGAAATTCACCCCTCCACTTT CASSLAGTGGNSPLHF TRBD1 TRBJ1-6 . TRBV7-2
TGTGCCAGCTCAATCGGGACGGGACAATACAATGAGCAGTTCTTC CASSIGTGQYNEQFF . TRBJ2-1 . TRBV18
TGTGCCTGGAGTCCACGAGCAGGGGGAACGGAGACCCAGTACTTC CAWSPRAGGTETQYF TRBD1 TRBJ2-5 . TRBV30
TGCGCCAGCAGCCTCACAGGGGGTTATGGTCAGCCCCAGCATTTT CASSLTGGYGQPQHF TRBD1 TRBJ1-5 . TRBV5-1
TGTGCCAGTAGGCCGGGACGCAATCAGCCCCAGCATTTT CASRPGRNQPQHF . TRBJ1-5 . TRBV19
TGCGCCAGCAGCCAACGGGGTACGGAAGAGCAGTACTTC CASSQRGTEEQYF . TRBJ2-7 once TRBV4-1
TGCGCCAGCAGCTTCAAAACCAACACTGAAGCTTTCTTT CASSFKTNTEAFF . TRBJ1-1 . TRBV5-1
TGTGCCAGCAGCTCAGGCAGGGGAAGCACAGATACGCAGTATTTT CASSSGRGSTDTQYF . TRBJ2-3 . TRBV9
TGTGCCAGCAGCTTGTTTGGTGTCCAGGACAATGAGCAGTTCTTC CASSLFGVQDNEQFF . TRBJ2-1 . TRBV5-6
TGTGCCAGTAGTACAGGGGGATTGGACGAGCAGTACTTC CASSTGGLDEQYF TRBD1 TRBJ2-7 . TRBV19
TGTGCCAGCAGCCGTACTAGCGGGGGGGCTATCGGCGAGCAGTACTTC CASSRTSGGAIGEQYF TRBD2 TRBJ2-7 . TRBV7-8
TGTGCCAGCAGCGTATTGACAGATACGCAGTATTTT CASSVLTDTQYF . TRBJ2-3 . TRBV9
TGTGCCAGCAGCAAGGGGACAGGGGAAAGTCAGCCCCAGCATTTT CASSKGTGESQPQHF TRBD1 TRBJ1-5 . TRBV5-4
TGTGCCAGCAGCGGGGGGGATTCCTACGAGCAGTACTTC CASSGGDSYEQYF TRBD2 TRBJ2-7 . TRBV6-6
TGTGCCAGCAGACAGGGTGATACTGAAGCTTTCTTT CASRQGDTEAFF . TRBJ1-1 . TRBV6-6
TGCGCCAGCAGCTTGAGCTCGTCCAGGGCGGGTCCGACTGAAGCTTTCTTT CASSLSSSRAGPTEAFF . TRBJ1-1 . TRBV5-1
TGTGCCAGCAGCCAGGGGTTGGGACTAGGGCCCTACGAGCAGTACTTC CASSQGLGLGPYEQYF TRBD2 TRBJ2-7 . TRBV13